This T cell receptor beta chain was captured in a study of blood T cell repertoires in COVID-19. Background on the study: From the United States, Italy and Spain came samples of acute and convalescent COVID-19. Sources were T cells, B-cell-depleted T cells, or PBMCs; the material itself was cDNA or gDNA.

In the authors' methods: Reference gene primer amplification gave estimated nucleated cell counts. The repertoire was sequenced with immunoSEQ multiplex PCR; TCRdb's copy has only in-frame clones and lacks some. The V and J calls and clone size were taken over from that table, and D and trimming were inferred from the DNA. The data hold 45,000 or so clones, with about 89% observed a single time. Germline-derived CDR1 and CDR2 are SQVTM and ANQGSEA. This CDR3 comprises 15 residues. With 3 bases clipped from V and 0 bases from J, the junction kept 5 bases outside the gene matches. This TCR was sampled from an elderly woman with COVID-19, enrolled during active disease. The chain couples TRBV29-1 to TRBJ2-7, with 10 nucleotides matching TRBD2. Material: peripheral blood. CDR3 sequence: CSVDRQREGSYEQYF. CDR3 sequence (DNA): TGCAGCGTTGATCGTCAGCGGGAGGGCTCCTACGAGCAGTACTTC.